The present T cell receptor beta chain was sequenced within a study of a mutant IDH1 vaccine in newly diagnosed glioma. Study background: At weeks 1, 3, 5, 7, 11, 15, 19 and 23, patients received a vaccination, eight in all. Patients got radiotherapy, temozolomide, or both beforehand, and most got both. Vaccine dosing followed radiotherapy by 4-6 weeks, or accompanied temozolomide cycles.

Using immunoSEQ multiplex PCR, the repertoire was profiled, and TCRdb retains in-frame clones only, with some absent. The data hold tens of thousands of clones, with about 76% observed a single time. Time point specified: week 23, last vaccination. The vaccine gave 300 ug of a 20-mer mutant IDH1 peptide subcutaneously per dose. Donor tumors were new WHO grade 3 or 4 IDH1-mutant, ATRX-lost astrocytomas. As to this clone: Its target is not known.

This TCR was recovered from a man aged 50-59 years with glioma. The sample here was PBMCs, taken from a glioma patient whose treatment included an IDH1 peptide vaccine.

The CDR3 DNA reads TGCGCCAGCAGCGCCTGGACAGGGGGCGAGCAGTACTTC. Amino acids: CASSAWTGGEQYF. The chain recombines TRBV5-1 with TRBJ2-7; 10 bases align to TRBD1. The CDR3 sequence is 13 residues long. The J segment lost 6 bases and the V segment lost 4 bases, leaving 4 bases of the junction unmatched. CDR1 and CDR2 (germline): SGHRS, YFSETQ. Combining the CDR3 with reference TRBV5-1 and TRBJ2-7 gives the whole variable domain KAGVTQTPRYLIKTRGQQVTLSCSPISGHRSVSWYQQTPGQGLQFLFEYFSETQRNKGNFPGRFSGRQFSNSRSEMNVSTLELGDSALYLCASSAWTGGEQYFGPGTRLTVT.